The 9 T cell receptor beta chains in this list originate from one sample, sequenced in a study of technical replicates of blood from a few donors. Measured with immunoSEQ multiplex PCR; TCRdb has only the in-frame clones, and not every one. In the table there are fewer than 90,000 clones, over 80% of which are singletons. The specimen sequenced was T cells isolated from PBMCs. The receptors shown here come from a human donor in good health.

The genes are TRBV19 and TRBJ1-2; D unclear. V shed 8 bases and J shed 1 base, with 5 bases lying between them. The CDR3 length is 11 residues. The germline gives CDR1 LNHDA, CDR2 SQIVND (reference sequence). The CDR3: CASADNYGYTF. The CDR3 DNA sequence: TGTGCCAGTGCAGATAACTATGGCTACACCTTC.

The chain has TRBV7-2 and TRBJ1-5; D is unclear. Trimming pared 2 bases from V and 5 bases from J, leaving 7 bases between. In germline, CDR1 is SGHTA, CDR2 FQGNSA. CDR3 length: 13 residues. The CDR3 loop is CASSLPGDQPQHF. CDR3 nucleotides: TGTGCCAGCAGCTTACCGGGTGATCAGCCCCAGCATTTT.

The chain combines TRBV11-2 with TRBJ2-7; 9 bases fit TRBD1. CDR1 is SGHAT, CDR2 FQNNGV, per germline. Trimming cost V 7 bases and J 6 bases; bases outside gene matches: 7. This CDR3 spans 13 amino acids. CDR3 sequence (DNA): TGTGCCAGCAAGGGACAGGGATTAGTCGAGCAGTACTTC. This sequence encodes CASKGQGLVEQYF.

This chain uses TRBV7-9 with TRBJ2-7; a possible D gene is TRBD2 (6 bases). The CDR3 spans 14 residues. Trimming cost V 2 bases and J 3 bases, with 11 bases left between them. Per the germline V gene, CDR1 is SEHNR and CDR2 is FQNEAQ (reference sequence). The CDR3 here is CASSLYGSDYEQYF. CDR3 in DNA: TGTGCCAGCAGCTTATACGGGAGCGACTACGAGCAGTACTTC.

V is TRBV7-9 and J is TRBJ2-5; D may be TRBD2 (5 bases). Germline loops: CDR1 SEHNR, CDR2 FQNEAQ (reference sequence). V lost 7 bases, J lost 3 bases, and 21 bases lay in between. This CDR3 region has 16 residues. The chain's CDR3 is CASMSRVRRWEETQYF. In DNA, the CDR3 is TGTGCCAGCATGAGTCGGGTGCGGAGGTGGGAAGAGACCCAGTACTTC.

The chain combines TRBV11-3 with TRBJ2-5, with 12 bases that match TRBD2. In germline, CDR1 is SGHNT, CDR2 YENEEA. Trimming took 5 bases from V and 5 from J; bases not matched to a gene: 6. This CDR3 has 15 residues. The CDR3 sequence is CASSTRLAGVETQYF. Written as DNA, the CDR3 is TGTGCCAGCAGCACAAGACTAGCGGGAGTCGAGACCCAGTACTTC.

The chain combines TRBV6-1 with TRBJ2-7; 11 bases are a match to TRBD2. With 6 bases clipped from V and 6 bases from J, the junction kept 7 bases outside the gene matches. This CDR3 spans 14 amino acids. Germline-derived CDR1 and CDR2 are MNHNS and SASEGT. The CDR3 protein is CASSPVAGGGEQYF. The CDR3 DNA sequence: TGTGCCAGCAGCCCGGTAGCGGGAGGGGGCGAGCAGTACTTC.

The chain links TRBV6-5 to TRBJ1-3; D not resolved. The CDR3 length is 14 residues. Germline CDR1 MNHEY, CDR2 SVGAGI. Trimming left V 6 bases short and J 4 bases short, with 13 bases between. The CDR3 loop is CASRPTQEGNTIYF. DNA for the CDR3: TGTGCCAGCAGACCTACCCAGGAAGGAAACACCATATATTTT.

The CDR3 coding sequence is TGTGCCAGCAGCTTCTGGGAGAAGGACACTGAAGCTTTCTTT. It yields the protein CASSFWEKDTEAFF. The chain links TRBV11-3 to TRBJ1-1; D gene uncertain. V dropped 3 bases and J dropped 3 bases, with 11 bases sitting between them. CDR3 size: 14 residues. CDR1 SGHNT and CDR2 YENEEA come from the germline V gene. The variable domain in full, completed from reference TRBV11-3 and TRBJ1-1, reads EAGVVQSPRYKIIEKKQPVAFWCNPISGHNTLYWYLQNLGQGPELLIRYENEEAVDDSQLPKDRFSAERLKGVDSTLKIQPAELGDSAVYLCASSFWEKDTEAFFGQGTRLTVV.